This T cell receptor (beta chain) was recovered during a study of cytomegalovirus exposure and HLA in healthy donors. Germline V gives CDR1 SGHRS, CDR2 YFSETQ. The CDR3 has 15 residues. The junction had 4 bases not matched to a gene; V was cut back by 0 bases and J by 4 bases. The PCR was carried out with 60 Vbeta primers and 13 Jbeta primers. Clones were sequenced by immunoSEQ multiplex PCR, and TCRdb holds only the in-frame ones, with some missing. Among approximately 120,000 clones listed, more than 80% were seen once. The chain carries TRBV5-1 and TRBJ2-7; 10 nucleotides agree with TRBD1. The sequenced sample consisted of PBMCs. This clonotype was sampled from a man aged 25 to 45 in good health and CMV-seropositive. The CDR3 region is CASSLGGTGVYEQYF. CDR3 bases: TGCGCCAGCAGCTTGGGGGGGACAGGGGTTTACGAGCAGTACTTC. Full variable domain (outside the CDR3, taken from reference TRBV5-1 and TRBJ2-7): KAGVTQTPRYLIKTRGQQVTLSCSPISGHRSVSWYQQTPGQGLQFLFEYFSETQRNKGNFPGRFSGRQFSNSRSEMNVSTLELGDSALYLCASSLGGTGVYEQYFGPGTRLTVT.